The clone carrying this T cell receptor (beta chain) was counted once. The junction departs from the called germline gene at one end, perhaps through a read error. TCRdb itself ran the PCR reads through MiXCR, one entry per CDR3 protein. Altogether about 85,000 distinct CDR3 sequences are present, approximately 52% being singletons, with the ten largest covering around a tenth. This CDR3 is 15 amino acids long. In germline, CDR1 is DFQATT, CDR2 SNEGSKA (reference sequence). These data originate in a study of CDR3 diversity in severe acne. The clonotype was recovered from a male donor in good health, serving as a control. The chain combines TRBV20-1 with TRBJ2-1; no firm D call. The sequenced material came from blood. DNA of the CDR3: TGCAGTGCTAGAGATGGGTCTGGCGAGATCAATGGGCAGTTCTTT. Its translation: CSARDGSGEINGQFF.